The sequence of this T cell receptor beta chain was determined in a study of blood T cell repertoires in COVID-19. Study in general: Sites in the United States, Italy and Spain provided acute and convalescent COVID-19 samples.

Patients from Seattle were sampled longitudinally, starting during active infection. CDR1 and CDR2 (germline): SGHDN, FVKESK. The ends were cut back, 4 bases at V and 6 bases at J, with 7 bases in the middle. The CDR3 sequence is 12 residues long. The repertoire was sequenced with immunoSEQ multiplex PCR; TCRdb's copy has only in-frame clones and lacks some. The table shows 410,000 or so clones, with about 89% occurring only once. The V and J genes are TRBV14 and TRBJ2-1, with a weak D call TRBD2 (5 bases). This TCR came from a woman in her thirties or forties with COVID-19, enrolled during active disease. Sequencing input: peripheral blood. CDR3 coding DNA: TGTGCCAGCAGCCTAGCGCTCAATGAGCAGTTCTTC. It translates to CASSLALNEQFF. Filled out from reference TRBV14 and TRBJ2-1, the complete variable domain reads EAGVTQFPSHSVIEKGQTVTLRCDPISGHDNLYWYRRVMGKEIKFLLHFVKESKQDESGMPNNRFLAERTGGTYSTLKVQPAELEDSGVYFCASSLALNEQFFGPGTRLTVL.